These 21 T cell receptor beta chains share one sample of origin, sequenced in a study of siplizumab effects on memory and regulatory T cells. Here immunoSEQ multiplex PCR was the method, and the copy in TCRdb shows in-frame clones only, minus some. This table holds about 18,000 clones, under 50% found once. The authors kept the mixed lymphocyte reaction cells in coculture at 37°C for 5 to 6 days. For these receptors, no antigen is known. What was sequenced was CFSE-low (dividing) CD4+ T cells sorted from an allogeneic mixed lymphocyte reaction. The receptors shown here come from a human donor in good health; the cells came from an allogeneic mixed lymphocyte reaction.

CDR3 protein: CASSAPGLAAYEQYF. The CDR3 nucleotides are TGTGCCAGCAGTGCACCGGGACTAGCGGCCTACGAGCAGTACTTC. J is TRBJ2-7 and V is TRBV27; TRBD2 aligns across 11 bases. The CDR3 has 15 residues. The germline gives CDR1 MNHEY, CDR2 SMNVEV (reference sequence). Trimming took 5 bases from V and 2 from J; bases not matched to a gene: 5.

This rearrangement joins TRBV6-1 to TRBJ1-1; maybe TRBD1 (6 bases). This CDR3 region has 15 residues. Germline assignment: CDR1 MNHNS and CDR2 SASEGT. The V end was cut by 0 bases, the J end by 11 bases, with 19 bases between. CDR3 DNA sequence: TGTGCCAGCAGTGAAGCGGTGGGACATTCCTTTTGGGCTTTCTTT. Its translation is CASSEAVGHSFWAFF.

The chain has TRBV7-2 and TRBJ2-3, with 8 nucleotides matching TRBD2. Germline V lookup: CDR1 SGHTA, CDR2 FQGNSA. This CDR3 comprises 16 residues. The V gene end was trimmed by 5 bases and the J gene end by 4 bases; junction bases not matched to a gene: 11. DNA for the CDR3: TGTGCCAGCAGCCTCTGGTTCGGGGGGGGCCCAGATACGCAGTATTTT. This codes for CASSLWFGGGPDTQYF.

V and J are TRBV5-4 and TRBJ2-2, with a weak D call TRBD1 (5 bases). This CDR3 comprises 15 residues. The V end was cut by 0 bases, the J end by 7 bases, with 13 bases between. Germline V CDR1 and CDR2: SGHNT, YYREEE (reference sequence). CDR3 in amino acids: CASSLESGKGGELFF. The DNA of the CDR3 is TGTGCCAGCAGCTTGGAGTCAGGGAAGGGCGGGGAGCTGTTTTTT. The full variable domain, rest sourced from reference TRBV5-4 and TRBJ2-2, is ETGVTQSPTHLIKTRGQQVTLRCSSQSGHNTVSWYQQALGQGPQFIFQYYREEENGRGNFPPRFSGLQFPNYSSELNVNALELDDSALYLCASSLESGKGGELFFGEGSRLTVL.

This chain uses TRBV11-1 with TRBJ1-4, with 8 bases aligning to TRBD1. V was pared by 4 bases and J by 7 bases, with 5 bases of the junction left unmatched. Germline V gives CDR1 SGHAT, CDR2 FQDESV (reference sequence). The CDR3 runs 14 residues. CDR3 amino acids: CASSSGGSAEKLFF. The CDR3, as DNA: TGTGCCAGCAGCTCAGGGGGCTCGGCTGAAAAACTGTTTTTT.

This clone has a handful of counts. The chain employs TRBV5-1 and TRBJ2-3; 11 bases agree with TRBD2. Trimming removed 0 bases from V and 1 base from J; junction bases left unmatched: 7. Germline CDR1 is SGHRS and CDR2 is YFSETQ. The CDR3 runs to 18 residues. The CDR3 here is CASSLVAGGISGTDTQYF. CDR3 DNA sequence: TGCGCCAGCAGCTTGGTAGCGGGGGGGATCTCCGGCACAGATACGCAGTATTTT.

V is TRBV21-1 and J is TRBJ1-2; the table calls TRBD1, which could not be checked here. TRBV21-1 constitutes a pseudogene. This CDR3 spans 16 amino acids. The CDR3: CASSLWTGGASYGYTF. CDR3 nucleotide sequence: TGTGCCAGCAGCCTATGGACAGGGGGGGCCTCCTATGGCTACACCTTC.

This clone appeared a few times. J is TRBJ2-7 and V is TRBV5-4; D gene ambiguous. The CDR3 runs 13 residues. CDR1 SGHNT and CDR2 YYREEE come from the germline V gene (reference sequence). The V gene lost 4 bases and the J gene lost 4 bases, with 12 bases spanning the gap. The CDR3 protein is CASSAYGWYEQYF. In DNA form, the CDR3 reads TGTGCCAGCAGCGCCTATGGTTGGTACGAGCAGTACTTC.

The chain joins TRBV5-6 to TRBJ1-5; no clear D. The CDR3 sequence is 13 residues long. Germline CDR1 and CDR2: SGHDT and YYEEEE. Trimming removed 0 bases from V and 9 bases from J, with 10 bases in between. The CDR3 DNA is TGTGCCAGCAGCTTGGGACGGAGTGCGCCCCAGCATTTT. Protein product: CASSLGRSAPQHF.

This clone was found a few times. This rearrangement joins TRBV2 to TRBJ2-7, with D hard to call. The CDR3 spans 14 residues. V lost 7 bases and J 0 bases, leaving 13 bases between the germline ends. Germline loops: CDR1 SNHLY, CDR2 FYNNEI. CDR3 sequence reads: CASMGTASSYEQYF. The CDR3 DNA reads TGTGCCAGCATGGGAACCGCGAGCTCCTACGAGCAGTACTTC.

This chain links TRBV28 with TRBJ2-7; TRBD1 might be the D (5 bases). Germline loops: CDR1 MDHEN, CDR2 SYDVKM. V was clipped by 7 bases and J by 1 base, with 8 bases between them. CDR3 length: 12 amino acids. The CDR3 region is CASNRQSYEQYF. The CDR3 bases are TGTGCCAGCAACCGACAGTCCTACGAGCAGTACTTC.

The rearrangement links TRBV15 to TRBJ1-1; D not certain. This CDR3 has 13 residues. V was clipped by 5 bases and J by 4 bases, with 11 bases between them. CDR1 LNHNV and CDR2 YYDKDF come from the germline V gene (reference sequence). CDR3 sequence reads: CATSLTGPTEAFF. DNA for the CDR3: TGTGCCACCAGCCTAACTGGACCCACTGAAGCTTTCTTT.

V and J are TRBV5-1 and TRBJ2-5; 7 bases align to TRBD2. There are 15 residues in the CDR3. The V gene end was trimmed by 1 base and the J gene end by 0 bases; junction bases not matched to a gene: 3. CDR1 is SGHRS and CDR2 is YFSETQ in the germline V gene. CDR3 sequence (DNA): TGCGCCAGCAGCTTGCCTAGCGGATACCAAGAGACCCAGTACTTC. Translating it yields CASSLPSGYQETQYF.

The gene calls are TRBV4-1 and TRBJ2-5; D is ambiguous. The DNA end lines up better with TRBJ2-7; the J call may be wrong. The CDR3 runs to 16 residues. Germline CDR1 and CDR2: MGHRA and YSYEKL. The CDR3 is CASSQERQFSSYEQYF. The CDR3 bases are TGCGCCAGCAGCCAAGAAAGGCAGTTTAGCTCCTACGAGCAGTACTTC.

This clone is medium-sized within its sample. The rearrangement joins TRBV7-9 to TRBJ1-4; no clear D gene. The CDR3 consists of 13 residues. The germline V gene encodes CDR1 SEHNR and CDR2 FQNEAQ (reference sequence). Trimming shortened V by 3 bases and J by 3 bases, and 5 bases separated the two germline ends. The CDR3 nucleotides are TGTGCCAGCAGCTTGCCCCCTAATGAAAAACTGTTTTTT. As protein: CASSLPPNEKLFF. Using reference TRBV7-9 and TRBJ1-4 for the parts outside the CDR3, the full variable domain is DTGVSQNPRHKITKRGQNVTFRCDPISEHNRLYWYRQTLGQGPEFLTYFQNEAQLEKSRLLSDRFSAERPKGSFSTLEIQRTEQGDSAMYLCASSLPPNEKLFFGSGTQLSVL.

The chain couples TRBV28 to TRBJ1-3; 8 nucleotides align to TRBD1. The length of the CDR3 is 12 residues. Germline CDR1 MDHEN, CDR2 SYDVKM. V lost 4 bases to trimming and J lost 9 bases; unmatched junction nucleotides: 2. The CDR3 loop is CASSSQGATIYF. CDR3 nucleotide sequence: TGTGCCAGCAGTTCTCAGGGGGCCACCATATATTTT.

This chain connects TRBV6-1 to TRBJ2-2; possibly TRBD1 or TRBD2 for D (5 bases each). Germline CDR1 and CDR2: MNHNS and SASEGT. The V end lost 0 bases, the J end lost 6 bases, and 8 bases lay between the germline ends. The CDR3 is 14 amino acids. This CDR3 reads CASSEAVGAGELFF. The CDR3 coding sequence is TGTGCCAGCAGTGAAGCGGTGGGGGCCGGGGAGCTGTTTTTT.

The chain is built from TRBV6-1 and TRBJ2-3; possibly TRBD1 for D (6 bases). The germline CDR1 and CDR2 sequences are MNHNS and SASEGT. The CDR3 consists of 14 residues. V was shortened by 8 bases and J by 5 bases, with 17 bases between the two germline ends. This CDR3 reads CASLNDRPGDTQYF. In nucleotides, the CDR3 is TGTGCCAGCTTAAATGACAGGCCCGGAGATACGCAGTATTTT.

CDR3 in DNA: TGCAGTGCTAGAGACTACAATGAGCAGTTCTTC. Translated, it gives CSARDYNEQFF. V usage is TRBV20-1 and J usage is TRBJ2-1; no firm D call. The germline V gene has CDR1 DFQATT and CDR2 SNEGSKA (reference sequence). This CDR3 is 11 amino acids long. Trimming shortened V by 0 bases and J by 3 bases, and 0 bases separated the two germline ends.

V is TRBV7-3 and J is TRBJ2-1; possible D gene TRBD2, 7 bases. Germline V gene lookup returns CDR1 SGHTA and CDR2 FQGTGA. CDR3 length: 18 amino acids. The V and J ends lost 4 bases and 2 bases respectively, with 21 bases between them. The chain's CDR3 is CASSSNGAGGATYNEQFF. The CDR3 DNA sequence: TGTGCCAGCAGCTCCAATGGGGCTGGGGGGGCAACCTACAATGAGCAGTTCTTC.

This clone was seen a few times. The chain has TRBV7-3 and TRBJ1-6; D unclear. Between the trimmed V and J ends, which lost 1 base and 7 bases, there was a span of 11 bases. From germline, CDR1 is SGHTA and CDR2 FQGTGA. This CDR3 has 15 residues. The CDR3 region has the DNA TGTGCCAGCAGCTTAATGGGCAACGGGAATTCACCCCTCCACTTT. Its protein product is CASSLMGNGNSPLHF. Variable domain in full (rest from reference TRBV7-3 and TRBJ1-6): GAGVSQTPSNKVTEKGKYVELRCDPISGHTALYWYRQSLGQGPEFLIYFQGTGAADDSGLPNDRFFAVRPEGSVSTLKIQRTERGDSAVYLCASSLMGNGNSPLHFGNGTRLTVT.